The rows below give T cell receptor beta chains drawn from one sample of a study of cytomegalovirus exposure and HLA in healthy donors. Generated by immunoSEQ multiplex PCR, the TCRdb table keeps only in-frame clones and is missing some. Here the sample spans about 190,000 clones, 75% to 80% being singletons. Sequencing was done on a sample of PBMCs. Receptors originate from a woman between 25 and 40 years old in good health and CMV-seropositive. Both conserved end residues are part of each CDR3. D genes are given only for firm matches. Clone size is given for some rows only: seen once, a few or many times, or a class if the clone is expanded.

TRBV4-3	TRBJ1-6	once	.	TGCGCCAGCAGCCAATTATCGGCGGATCCTACTTCACCCCTCCACTTT	CASSQLSADPTSPLHF
TRBV15	TRBJ2-7	.	TRBD1	TGTGCCACCAGCCTCGGGACAGGGACACCCTACGAGCAGTACTTC	CATSLGTGTPYEQYF
TRBV18	TRBJ2-7	.	.	TGTGCCAGCTCTCAGGGGTCGGACGAGCAGTACTTC	CASSQGSDEQYF
TRBV20-1	TRBJ2-7	.	TRBD1	TGCAGTGCTAGCACAGGGGATCTTTGGTACTTC	CSASTGDLWYF
TRBV28	TRBJ2-7	.	TRBD2	TGTGCCAGCAGTTCCAATCCTCTAGCGGGGATCTACGAGCAGTACTTC	CASSSNPLAGIYEQYF
TRBV27	TRBJ2-1	.	TRBD2	TGTGCCAGCAGTTTTTCTTGGACTAGCGCCTACAATGAGCAGTTCTTC	CASSFSWTSAYNEQFF
TRBV30	TRBJ1-6	.	TRBD1	TGTGCCGGAGGACAGGGAGAAACACCCCTCCACTTT	CAGGQGETPLHF
TRBV28	TRBJ2-1	.	TRBD2	TGTGCCAGCAGTCCAGCGGGAGAAGGGGGGAATGAGCAGTTCTTC	CASSPAGEGGNEQFF
TRBV15	TRBJ2-5	once	TRBD2	TGTGCCACCAGCCGACGACTAGCGGGGGGGCAAGAGACCCAGTACTTC	CATSRRLAGGQETQYF
TRBV19	TRBJ1-5	.	.	TGTGCCAGTCTCGGGTATAGCAATCAGCCCCAGCATTTT	CASLGYSNQPQHF
TRBV19	TRBJ2-5	.	TRBD1	TGTGCCAGTAGAGGACAGGGTGAGGAGACCCAGTACTTC	CASRGQGEETQYF
TRBV11-3	TRBJ2-3	few	TRBD1	TGTGCCAGCAGCAGACAGGGGGCCGGCACAGATACGCAGTATTTT	CASSRQGAGTDTQYF
TRBV7-8	TRBJ2-2	.	TRBD2	TGTGCCAGCAGCTTCAGCGGGGGGTCGTACACCGGGGAGCTGTTTTTT	CASSFSGGSYTGELFF
TRBV5-5	TRBJ2-6	.	.	TGTGCCAGCAGCTTGGTTCGGGAGATCCTGACTTTC	CASSLVREILTF
TRBV27	TRBJ2-3	.	TRBD2	TGTGCCAGCAGTCGACTAGCGGGGAGCACAGATACGCAGTATTTT	CASSRLAGSTDTQYF
TRBV19	TRBJ1-2	few	TRBD1	TGTGCCAGTAGAGAGACAGGGGGTTACTATGGCTACACCTTC	CASRETGGYYGYTF
TRBV15	TRBJ1-2	few	.	TGTGCCACCAACCGCGACAGAAACTATGGCTACACCTTC	CATNRDRNYGYTF
TRBV28	TRBJ2-1	.	TRBD2	TGTGCCAGCAGTTCCGGGGGAGGGCACAATGAGCAGTTCTTC	CASSSGGGHNEQFF